This T cell receptor beta chain was recorded in a study of blood T cell repertoires in COVID-19. Study details: Samples came from the United States, Italy and Spain, spanning acute and convalescent COVID-19. T cells, B-cell-depleted T cells, or PBMCs provided the cDNA or gDNA that served as material.

The ends were cut back, 6 bases at V and 4 bases at J, with 13 bases in the middle. Germline lookup yields CDR1 SNHLY and CDR2 FYNNEI. The CDR3 spans 15 residues. The protocol was immunoSEQ multiplex PCR, while the TCRdb copy is restricted to in-frame clones and leaves out a portion. The sample holds just over 25,000 clones, 90% seen once. The sequenced sample was peripheral blood. This TCR was sampled from a man aged 70 or older with acute or convalescent COVID-19. The V and J genes are TRBV2 and TRBJ1-6; no clear D gene. Written as DNA, the CDR3 is TGTGCCAGCAGCCAGACGGGAAATTATAATTCACCCCTCCACTTT. Amino acid sequence: CASSQTGNYNSPLHF.